This T cell receptor (beta chain) originates from a study of blood T cell repertoires in COVID-19. As for the study in general: Acute-phase and convalescent COVID-19 samples originated in the United States, Italy and Spain. Nucleic acid was either cDNA or gDNA, and it came from T cells, B-cell-depleted T cells, or PBMCs.

From germline, CDR1 is DFQATT and CDR2 SNEGSKA (reference sequence). CDR3 length equals 11 residues. Trimming removed 5 bases at V and 5 bases at J, with 7 bases between. Seattle cases were enrolled at active infection and followed longitudinally. Per the original methods: Nucleated cell counts were estimated from reference gene primer amplification. Some clones are missing from TCRdb's copy, which holds only in-frame ones; the method was immunoSEQ multiplex PCR. V and J calls and clone size follow that table, whereas D and trimming were derived from the DNA. The sample yields under 300,000 clones, 84% seen once.

The V gene is TRBV20-1, the J gene TRBJ2-1; TRBD1 might be the D (6 bases). The receptor was derived from a human donor with COVID-19, enrolled during active disease. The donor label of this sample is uncertain. Sequencing used peripheral blood. CDR3 DNA: TGCAGTGCTTGGACAGACAATGAGCAGTTCTTC. Translation: CSAWTDNEQFF.